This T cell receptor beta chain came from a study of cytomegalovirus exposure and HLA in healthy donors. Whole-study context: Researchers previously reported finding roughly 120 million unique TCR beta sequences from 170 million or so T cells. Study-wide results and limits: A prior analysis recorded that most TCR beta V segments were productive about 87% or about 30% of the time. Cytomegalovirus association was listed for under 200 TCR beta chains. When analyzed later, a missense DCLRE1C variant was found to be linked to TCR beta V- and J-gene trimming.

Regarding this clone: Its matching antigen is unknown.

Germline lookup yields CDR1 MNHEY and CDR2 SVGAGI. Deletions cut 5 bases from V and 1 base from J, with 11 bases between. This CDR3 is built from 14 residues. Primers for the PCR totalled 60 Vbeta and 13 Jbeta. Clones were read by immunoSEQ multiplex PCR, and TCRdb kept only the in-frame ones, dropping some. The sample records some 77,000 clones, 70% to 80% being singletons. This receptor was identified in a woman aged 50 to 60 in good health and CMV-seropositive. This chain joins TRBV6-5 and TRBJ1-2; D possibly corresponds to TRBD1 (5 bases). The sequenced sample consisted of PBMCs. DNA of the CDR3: TGTGCCAGCAGTAGACAGCCCTTTAACTATGGCTACACCTTC. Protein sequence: CASSRQPFNYGYTF.